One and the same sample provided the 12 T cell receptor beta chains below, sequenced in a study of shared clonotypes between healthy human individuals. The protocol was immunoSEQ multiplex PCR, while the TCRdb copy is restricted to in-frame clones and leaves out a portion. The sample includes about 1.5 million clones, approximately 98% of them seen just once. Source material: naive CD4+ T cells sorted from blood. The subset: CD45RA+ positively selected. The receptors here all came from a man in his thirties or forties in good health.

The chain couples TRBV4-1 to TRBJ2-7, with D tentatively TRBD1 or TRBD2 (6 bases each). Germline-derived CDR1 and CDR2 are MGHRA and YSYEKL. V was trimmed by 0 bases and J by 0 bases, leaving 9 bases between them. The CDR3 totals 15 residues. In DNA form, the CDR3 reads TGCGCCAGCAGCCAAGAAGGGGGGAGCTCCTACGAGCAGTACTTC. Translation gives CASSQEGGSSYEQYF.

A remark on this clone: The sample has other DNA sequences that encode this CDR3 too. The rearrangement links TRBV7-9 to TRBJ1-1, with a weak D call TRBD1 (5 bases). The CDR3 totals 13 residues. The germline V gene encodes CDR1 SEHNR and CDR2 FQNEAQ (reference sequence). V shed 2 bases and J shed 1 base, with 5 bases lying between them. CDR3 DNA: TGTGCCAGCAGCTTAACAGGGAACACTGAAGCTTTCTTT. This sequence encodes CASSLTGNTEAFF.

The CDR3 is CASSDWAGGQFF. The CDR3 coding sequence is TGTGCCAGCAGTGATTGGGCCGGGGGGCAGTTCTTC. The rearrangement uses TRBV25-1 and TRBJ2-1; D may be TRBD2 (6 bases). Germline V lookup: CDR1 MGHDK, CDR2 SYGVNS. Trimming took off 3 bases at V and 12 bases at J, with 12 bases between the two ends. This CDR3 contains 12 residues.

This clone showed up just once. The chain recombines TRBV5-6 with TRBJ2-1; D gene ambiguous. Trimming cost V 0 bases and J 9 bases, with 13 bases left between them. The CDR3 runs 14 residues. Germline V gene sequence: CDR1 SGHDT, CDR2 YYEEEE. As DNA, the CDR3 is TGTGCCAGCAGCTTGGGGGTAGCAGCTGGTGAGCAGTTCTTC. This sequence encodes CASSLGVAAGEQFF.

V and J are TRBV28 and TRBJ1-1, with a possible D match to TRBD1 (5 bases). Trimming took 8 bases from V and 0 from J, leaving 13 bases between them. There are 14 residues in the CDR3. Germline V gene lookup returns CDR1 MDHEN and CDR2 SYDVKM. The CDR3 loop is CASSPGLLNTEAFF. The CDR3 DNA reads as TGTGCCAGCTCCCCGGGACTCTTGAACACTGAAGCTTTCTTT.

The CDR3 region has the DNA TGTGCCACCAGCAGAGGGTACACGAACACTGAAGCTTTCTTT. This codes for CATSRGYTNTEAFF. The V and J genes are TRBV15 and TRBJ1-1; D not certain. The CDR3 runs 14 residues. Germline CDR1 and CDR2: LNHNV and YYDKDF (reference sequence). V was cut by 1 base and J by 1 base, with 7 bases left in between.

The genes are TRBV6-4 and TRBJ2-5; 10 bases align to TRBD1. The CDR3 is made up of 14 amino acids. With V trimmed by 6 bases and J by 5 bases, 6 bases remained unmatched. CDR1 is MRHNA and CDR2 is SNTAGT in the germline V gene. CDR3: CASSAGGQGETQYF. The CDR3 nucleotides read TGTGCCAGCAGCGCAGGGGGACAGGGGGAGACCCAGTACTTC.

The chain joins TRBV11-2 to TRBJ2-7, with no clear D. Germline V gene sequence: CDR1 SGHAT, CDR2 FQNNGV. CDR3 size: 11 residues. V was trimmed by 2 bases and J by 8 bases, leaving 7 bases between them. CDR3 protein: CASSLQEKQYF. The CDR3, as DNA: TGTGCCAGCAGCTTACAGGAGAAGCAGTACTTC.

This CDR3 reads CASSYSGGLDEQYF. The CDR3 bases are TGTGCCAGCAGTTACTCGGGGGGGTTAGACGAGCAGTACTTC. J is TRBJ2-7 and V is TRBV6-5, with 7 bases that match TRBD2. The CDR3 has 14 amino acids. Germline assignment: CDR1 MNHEY and CDR2 SVGAGI. After removal of 0 bases from V and 5 bases from J, the junction contained 4 bases not matched to a gene.

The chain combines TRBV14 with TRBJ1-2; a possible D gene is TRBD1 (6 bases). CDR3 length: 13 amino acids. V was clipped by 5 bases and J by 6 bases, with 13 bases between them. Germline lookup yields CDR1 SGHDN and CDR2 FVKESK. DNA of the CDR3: TGTGCCAGCAGCTCCAACACAGGGAATGGCTACACCTTC. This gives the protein CASSSNTGNGYTF.

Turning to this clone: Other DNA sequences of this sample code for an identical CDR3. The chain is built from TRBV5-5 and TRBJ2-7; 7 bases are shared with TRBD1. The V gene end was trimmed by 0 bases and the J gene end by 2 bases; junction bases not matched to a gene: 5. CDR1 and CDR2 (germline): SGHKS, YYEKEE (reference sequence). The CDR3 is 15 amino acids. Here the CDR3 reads CASSLDAGGAYEQYF. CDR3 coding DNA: TGTGCCAGCAGCTTGGACGCAGGGGGAGCCTACGAGCAGTACTTC.

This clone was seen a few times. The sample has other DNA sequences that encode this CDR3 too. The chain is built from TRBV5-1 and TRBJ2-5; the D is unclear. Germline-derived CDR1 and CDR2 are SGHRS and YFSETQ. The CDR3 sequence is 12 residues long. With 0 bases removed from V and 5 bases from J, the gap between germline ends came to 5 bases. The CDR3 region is CASSLAQETQYF. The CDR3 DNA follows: TGCGCCAGCAGCTTGGCCCAGGAGACCCAGTACTTC.